This TCR beta chain was retrieved from a study of pediatric ulcerative colitis. Sequencing was at survey level. TCRdb's table, derived via immunoSEQ multiplex PCR, lists solely in-frame clones and lacks some. This sample carries 30,000 to 40,000 clones, roughly 70% of them seen once, and the ten largest clones take approximately 9%. A remark on this clone: The antigen is not known.

There are 13 residues in the CDR3. CDR1 is SNHLY, CDR2 FYNNEI, per germline. The germline V and J ends were trimmed by 7 bases and 4 bases, with 11 bases remaining between them. Study observations and caveats: Acute severe colitis showed lower rectal diversity from clonal expansions.

One to two pinch biopsies were taken from the rectum during colonoscopy. Ulcerative colitis patients received no immunosuppressive medication before the diagnostic colonoscopy. The TCR originated in a boy between 10 and 17 years old with severe ulcerative colitis. The rearrangement joins TRBV2 to TRBJ1-5; tentative D call: TRBD1 (6 bases). Sequenced sample: gut tissue. For the CDR3, the DNA is TGTGCCAGCACAGGGGTCGGGAATCAGCCCCAGCATTTT. This encodes CASTGVGNQPQHF.